Listed below are T cell receptor beta chains from one sample, sequenced in a study of blood T cells in healthy people across ages. TCRdb analysed the 5' RACE reads with MiXCR anew, one entry per CDR3 protein. The table lists about 1.8 million distinct CDR3 sequences, less than 50% of them singletons. The sample was blood. These receptors originate from a woman in her thirties or forties in good health. Both conserved end residues are part of each CDR3. A D gene is named only where the DNA matches it firmly. The size of a clone is reported for some rows only, either as once, few or many, or as a class for expanded clones.

TRBJ2-7	NA	TRBV29-1	NA	CSVILGEGAYEQYF	TGCAGCGTGATATTGGGGGAAGGGGCCTACGAGCAGTACTTC
TRBJ2-1	NA	TRBV6-6	NA	CASSWGSSNNEQFF	TGTGCCAGCAGTTGGGGCAGCTCCAACAATGAGCAGTTCTTC
TRBJ2-5	NA	TRBV14	NA	CASSQVAKTQYF	TGTGCCAGCAGCCAAGTTGCAAAGACCCAGTACTTC
TRBJ1-4	NA	TRBV6-7	TRBD1	CASSYPGQGRNEKLFF	TGTGCCAGCAGTTACCCGGGACAGGGACGTAATGAAAAACTGTTTTTT
TRBJ2-1	NA	TRBV30	NA	CAWSVLASYNEQFF	TGTGCCTGGAGTGTACTAGCCTCCTACAATGAGCAGTTCTTC
TRBJ2-5	NA	TRBV2	NA	CASRYETQYF	TGTGCCAGCAGATATGAAACCCAGTACTTC
TRBJ2-7	NA	TRBV20-1	TRBD2	CSARSDRVRTSGGSSYEQYF	TGCAGTGCTAGAAGTGACAGGGTGCGGACTAGCGGGGGAAGCTCCTACGAGCAGTACTTC
TRBJ2-5	NA	TRBV7-9	NA	CASSLSRRLVQETQYF	TGTGCCAGCAGCTTATCCCGTCGACTGGTCCAAGAGACCCAGTACTTC
TRBJ1-2	NA	TRBV7-9	NA	CASSLDNPAFGYTF	TGTGCCAGCAGCTTAGATAACCCGGCTTTCGGCTACACCTTC
TRBJ2-5	few	TRBV12-3/TRBV12-4	NA	CASSFRAGMETQYF	TGTGCCAGCAGTTTTCGGGCCGGGATGGAGACCCAGTACTTC
TRBJ2-5	few	TRBV4-2	TRBD2	CASSQDRLARETQYF	TGTGCCAGCAGCCAAGACCGACTAGCACGAGAGACCCAGTACTTC
TRBJ2-5	NA	TRBV4-3	NA	CASSHLAGQQETQYF	TGCGCCAGCAGCCATCTTGCCGGACAGCAAGAGACCCAGTACTTC
TRBJ1-1	NA	TRBV11-2	TRBD1	CASSSTDRGGQYLSEAFF	TGTGCCAGCAGCTCAACGGACAGGGGTGGGCAGTACCTCTCTGAAGCTTTCTTT
TRBJ1-1	few	TRBV7-2	NA	CASSLVGVTEAFF	TGTGCCAGCAGCTTAGTGGGGGTTACTGAAGCTTTCTTT
TRBJ1-2	NA	TRBV29-1	NA	CSVEGEGFGYTF	TGCAGCGTTGAAGGGGAAGGATTTGGCTACACCTTC
TRBJ2-3	NA	TRBV27	NA	CASSLGVGRGTDTQYF	TGTGCCAGCAGTTTAGGGGTCGGACGGGGGACAGATACGCAGTATTTT
TRBJ2-3	few	TRBV14	TRBD2	CASSLPGLAGITDTQYF	TGTGCCAGCAGCCTCCCGGGACTAGCGGGGATCACAGATACGCAGTATTTT
TRBJ2-3	NA	TRBV7-9	NA	CASTRSSYTQYF	TGTGCCAGCACCCGATCGTCGTATACGCAGTATTTT
TRBJ2-7	many	TRBV6-2/TRBV6-3	NA	CASSYSGLYEQYF	TGTGCCAGCAGTTACTCTGGTCTCTACGAGCAGTACTTC
TRBJ1-1	NA	TRBV5-1	TRBD1	CASSSRTGANTEAFF	TGCGCCAGCAGCTCGCGGACAGGGGCGAACACTGAAGCTTTCTTC
TRBJ2-3	NA	TRBV15	TRBD1	CATSYDRVDDTQYF	TGTGCCACCAGTTATGACAGGGTTGACGATACGCAGTATTTT
TRBJ1-6	few	TRBV20-1	NA	CSARGGPPLHF	TGCAGTGCTAGGGGGGGTCCACCCCTCCACTTT
TRBJ2-2	NA	TRBV20-1	NA	CSARQSWELFF	TGCAGTGCTCGACAGTCCTGGGAGCTGTTTTTT
TRBJ1-6	NA	TRBV25-1	NA	CASSDREPGNSPLHF	TGTGCCAGCAGTGATAGAGAGCCAGGGAATTCACCCCTCCACTTT
TRBJ2-1	NA	TRBV7-8	TRBD2	CASSNLGGGPNEQFF	TGTGCCAGCAGCAACCTAGGCGGGGGGCCCAATGAGCAGTTCTTC